These 28 T cell receptor beta chains share one sample of origin, sequenced in a study of PD-1 blockade in classical Hodgkin lymphoma. All patients relapsed after autologous stem cell transplantation, and brentuximab vedotin exposure varied. This table comes from immunoSEQ multiplex PCR, and its TCRdb copy is limited to in-frame clones, with some not included. Among about 85,000 clones, around 90% were seen once, and the ten largest hold about 2.7%. The sequenced sample was peripheral blood mononuclear cells (PBMCs), obtained before the second cycle of nivolumab. These receptors were obtained from a human donor with classical Hodgkin lymphoma.

The chain has TRBV7-3 and TRBJ1-4; perhaps TRBD1 as D (5 bases). Germline CDR1 SGHTA, CDR2 FQGTGA. Deletions cut 2 bases from V and 8 bases from J, with 21 bases between. The CDR3 length is 17 residues. This CDR3 reads CASSLGPLKGFCEKLFF. The CDR3 DNA reads TGTGCCAGCAGCTTAGGTCCGCTTAAGGGGTTTTGCGAAAAACTGTTTTTT.

The genes are TRBV28 and TRBJ1-4, with 7 bases matching TRBD1. The CDR3 is 14 amino acids. The J segment lost 5 bases and the V segment lost 6 bases, leaving 6 bases of the junction unmatched. Germline values: CDR1 MDHEN, CDR2 SYDVKM. The CDR3, as DNA: TGTGCCAGCAGACCTCAGGGGGGGAATGAAAAACTGTTTTTT. Translating gives CASRPQGGNEKLFF.

The chain joins TRBV9 to TRBJ1-1, with D unclear. Germline V gives CDR1 SGDLS, CDR2 YYNGEE. The CDR3 covers 13 residues. V lost 0 bases and J lost 4, with 7 bases in between. The CDR3: CASSVEGATEAFF. CDR3 sequence (DNA): TGTGCCAGCAGCGTAGAGGGCGCCACTGAAGCTTTCTTT.

This clone was detected only once. J is TRBJ2-3 and V is TRBV30; no definite D call. The germline CDR1 and CDR2 sequences are GTSNPN and SVGIG (reference sequence). With 0 bases removed from V and 7 bases from J, the gap between germline ends came to 8 bases. The CDR3 length is 12 residues. For the CDR3, the DNA is TGTGCCTGGAGTGTACGGCTTCATACGCAGTATTTT. Its protein product is CAWSVRLHTQYF.

V usage is TRBV9 and J usage is TRBJ2-1, with 7 bases aligning to TRBD2. The CDR3 extends over 18 amino acids. V lost 1 base and J lost 2; bases outside the gene matches: 12. The germline V gene has CDR1 SGDLS and CDR2 YYNGEE. CDR3 amino acids: CASSVNPSERGPYNEQFF. DNA of the CDR3: TGTGCCAGCAGCGTAAACCCCTCCGAGCGGGGACCCTACAATGAGCAGTTCTTC.

The CDR3 sequence: CASSLSPGRAQYF. DNA of the CDR3: TGTGCCAGCAGCTTATCCCCTGGTAGGGCCCAGTACTTC. J is TRBJ2-5 and V is TRBV7-3; D remains ambiguous. The CDR3 runs to 13 residues. Trimming stripped 2 bases from V and 9 bases from J, with 13 bases between. Germline V gene sequence: CDR1 SGHTA, CDR2 FQGTGA.

The chain links TRBV9 to TRBJ1-3, with TRBD1 matching over 8 bases. The CDR3 loop spans 17 amino acids. In germline, CDR1 is SGDLS, CDR2 YYNGEE. J gave up 0 bases and V 3 bases, and 8 bases lay outside the gene matches. CDR3 sequence reads: CASSATDGQGSGNTIYF. CDR3 bases: TGTGCCAGCAGCGCGACGGACGGACAGGGCTCTGGAAACACCATATATTTT.

The V gene is TRBV13, the J gene TRBJ2-7; tentative D call: TRBD1 (5 bases). Germline V gives CDR1 PRHDT, CDR2 FYEKMQ (reference sequence). The length of the CDR3 is 12 residues. Trimming left V 0 bases short and J 5 bases short, with 5 bases between. Here the CDR3 DNA reads TGTGCCAGCAGCTTAGGCAGGGACGAGCAGTACTTC. This encodes CASSLGRDEQYF.

In this sample, this clone turned up a few times. The chain links TRBV7-9 to TRBJ1-1; D is possibly TRBD1 (6 bases). This CDR3 is 12 amino acids long. Germline V gives CDR1 SEHNR, CDR2 FQNEAQ (reference sequence). V lost 6 bases and J 8 bases, leaving 13 bases between the germline ends. The CDR3 nucleotides are TGTGCCAGCAGGGATACAGGGTGGGAAGCTTTCTTT. Translating gives CASRDTGWEAFF.

The chain links TRBV28 to TRBJ1-4, with D possibly being TRBD1 (6 bases). The CDR3 runs 16 residues. Per germline, CDR1 MDHEN and CDR2 SYDVKM. The V and J ends lost 4 bases and 8 bases respectively, with 20 bases between them. The CDR3 DNA is TGTGCCAGCAGTTCTCCAACCCAGGGGTTTACAGAAAAACTGTTTTTT. Translation: CASSSPTQGFTEKLFF.

V is TRBV4-2 and J is TRBJ1-5, with TRBD1 identical over 8 bases. CDR3 length: 15 residues. The germline gives CDR1 LGHNA, CDR2 YNFKEQ. Germline trimming cut 1 base from V and 3 bases from J; bases unmatched to any gene: 2. The CDR3, as DNA: TGTGCCAGCAGCCAAGGGACAGGGCCCAATCAGCCCCAGCATTTT. It codes for CASSQGTGPNQPQHF.

V and J are TRBV6-5 and TRBJ1-5, with a possible D match to TRBD1 (5 bases). Germline V lookup: CDR1 MNHEY, CDR2 SVGAGI. V gave up 0 bases and J gave up 3 bases, with 9 bases separating them. The CDR3 runs 15 residues. The CDR3 region is CASSYSTAPNQPQHF. The CDR3 DNA reads TGTGCCAGCAGTTACTCGACAGCCCCCAATCAGCCCCAGCATTTT.

V and J are TRBV25-1 and TRBJ2-2; unclear D gene. CDR3 length: 12 amino acids. Per germline, CDR1 MGHDK and CDR2 SYGVNS. Between the trimmed V and J ends, which lost 7 bases and 5 bases, there was a span of 8 bases. The CDR3 sequence: CASNGDTGELFF. The CDR3 bases are TGTGCCAGCAATGGGGATACCGGGGAGCTGTTTTTT.

V gene TRBV19 combines with J gene TRBJ1-1, with unresolved D. The CDR3 is made up of 11 amino acids. Germline CDR1 and CDR2: LNHDA and SQIVND (reference sequence). The V gene lost 8 bases and the J gene lost 5 bases, with 9 bases spanning the gap. CDR3: CASGRATEAFF. CDR3 nucleotides: TGTGCCAGTGGACGGGCAACTGAAGCTTTCTTT. The entire variable domain, with the rest obtained from reference TRBV19 and TRBJ1-1, is as follows: DGGITQSPKYLFRKEGQNVTLSCEQNLNHDAMYWYRQDPGQGLRLIYYSQIVNDFQKGDIAEGYSVSREKKESFPLTVTSAQKNPTAFYLCASGRATEAFFGQGTRLTVV.

The J gene is TRBJ2-2, the V gene TRBV19, with 14 bases aligning to TRBD2. The CDR3 loop spans 20 amino acids. Trimming removed 1 base from V and 4 bases from J; junction bases left unmatched: 11. The V gene's germline CDR1 is LNHDA and CDR2 SQIVND (reference sequence). This chain's CDR3 is CASSIAPRLAGGPVTGELFF. The CDR3 DNA reads as TGTGCCAGTAGTATAGCGCCCCGACTAGCGGGAGGGCCAGTCACCGGGGAGCTGTTTTTT. The full variable domain, rest sourced from reference TRBV19 and TRBJ2-2, is DGGITQSPKYLFRKEGQNVTLSCEQNLNHDAMYWYRQDPGQGLRLIYYSQIVNDFQKGDIAEGYSVSREKKESFPLTVTSAQKNPTAFYLCASSIAPRLAGGPVTGELFFGEGSRLTVL.

This clone was picked up one time. The chain employs TRBV5-1 and TRBJ2-3; D gene uncertain. This CDR3 has 14 amino acids. Germline V CDR1 and CDR2: SGHRS, YFSETQ. The germline V and J ends were trimmed by 3 bases and 2 bases, with 10 bases remaining between them. The CDR3 spells CASSSISSTDTQYF. CDR3 DNA sequence: TGCGCCAGCAGCTCGATTTCTTCCACAGATACGCAGTATTTT.

V gene TRBV15 combines with J gene TRBJ1-4, with TRBD1 identical over 10 bases. The V segment lost 8 bases and the J segment 5 bases; nucleotides outside the gene matches: 5. The CDR3 is 14 amino acids. From germline, CDR1 is LNHNV and CDR2 YYDKDF (reference sequence). CDR3 protein: CATARGQGNEKLFF. The CDR3 nucleotides are TGTGCCACCGCCAGGGGACAGGGGAATGAAAAACTGTTTTTT.

The CDR3 spells CASSLEGSSGNTIYF. The CDR3 DNA reads TGCGCCAGCAGCCTCGAGGGGAGCTCTGGAAACACCATATATTTT. V usage is TRBV4-1 and J usage is TRBJ1-3; perhaps TRBD1 as D (5 bases). The length of the CDR3 is 15 residues. Trimming removed 4 bases from V and 0 bases from J, with 10 bases in between. CDR1 and CDR2 from the germline V gene are MGHRA and YSYEKL.

The chain carries TRBV28 and TRBJ2-1; TRBD2 might be the D (6 bases). The V end was cut by 5 bases, the J end by 1 base, with 18 bases between. This CDR3 comprises 17 residues. Germline CDR1 is MDHEN and CDR2 is SYDVKM. The CDR3 protein is CASSPGRGKPSYNEQFF. CDR3 DNA: TGTGCCAGCAGTCCAGGTCGGGGGAAACCTTCCTACAATGAGCAGTTCTTC.

The chain recombines TRBV9 with TRBJ2-7; tentatively, D is TRBD1 (6 bases). The CDR3 is made up of 14 amino acids. The germline V gene has CDR1 SGDLS and CDR2 YYNGEE. The V and J ends lost 2 bases and 6 bases respectively, with 15 bases between them. The CDR3 region is CASSVSGGAVEQYF. CDR3 DNA: TGTGCCAGCAGCGTGTCTGGGGGCGCGGTCGAGCAGTACTTC.

This rearrangement joins TRBV18 to TRBJ1-5; no firm D call. V was trimmed by 6 bases and J by 3 bases, leaving 15 bases between them. The CDR3 is made up of 15 amino acids. Germline-derived CDR1 and CDR2 are KGHSH and LQKENI. The CDR3 protein is CASSSERDPNQPQHF. CDR3 in DNA: TGTGCCAGCTCCTCCGAAAGGGATCCCAATCAGCCCCAGCATTTT.

The chain carries TRBV28 and TRBJ2-2; no definite D call. The ends were cut back, 2 bases at V and 2 bases at J, with 6 bases in the middle. The germline CDR1 and CDR2 sequences are MDHEN and SYDVKM. The CDR3 runs 14 residues. The CDR3 nucleotides read TGTGCCAGCAGTTTAGCGCTCAACACCGGGGAGCTGTTTTTT. Translation gives CASSLALNTGELFF.

This sequence joins TRBV30 and TRBJ1-5; maybe TRBD1 (5 bases). The CDR3 consists of 14 residues. CDR1 and CDR2 from the germline V gene are GTSNPN and SVGIG (reference sequence). Trimming took 4 bases from V and 3 from J, leaving 13 bases between them. The CDR3, as DNA: TGTGCCTGGAACTCTGACAGACCCAATCAGCCCCAGCATTTT. It encodes CAWNSDRPNQPQHF.

This rearrangement joins TRBV6-6 to TRBJ1-1, with D unresolved. Trimming pared 4 bases from V and 3 bases from J, leaving 9 bases between. Per germline, CDR1 MNHNY and CDR2 SVGAGI (reference sequence). The CDR3 sequence is 13 residues long. The CDR3 loop is CASSFREDTEAFF. The DNA of the CDR3 is TGTGCCAGCAGTTTCCGGGAGGACACTGAAGCTTTCTTT.

The chain combines TRBV28 with TRBJ1-1; D is unresolved. Germline V lookup: CDR1 MDHEN, CDR2 SYDVKM. The CDR3 loop spans 18 amino acids. The V end lost 6 bases, the J end lost 1 base, and 24 bases lay between the germline ends. The CDR3 DNA follows: TGTGCCAGCAGCCCGATGCAGGTGGTGGGATCGTGGAACACTGAAGCTTTCTTT. This encodes CASSPMQVVGSWNTEAFF.

Only a few counts were recorded for this clone. DNA of the CDR3: TGTGCCAGCAGCTTGGTTAATGGCTACACCTTC. Protein: CASSLVNGYTF. The chain recombines TRBV5-6 with TRBJ1-2, with no clear D. Trimming pared 0 bases from V and 6 bases from J, leaving 3 bases between. CDR1 is SGHDT, CDR2 YYEEEE, per germline. The CDR3 runs 11 residues. The full variable domain, with the rest looked up from reference TRBV5-6 and TRBJ1-2, is DAGVTQSPTHLIKTRGQQVTLRCSPKSGHDTVSWYQQALGQGPQFIFQYYEEEERQRGNFPDRFSGHQFPNYSSELNVNALLLGDSALYLCASSLVNGYTFGSGTRLTVV.

The chain joins TRBV28 to TRBJ1-2; 9 nucleotides match TRBD1. Germline CDR1 is MDHEN and CDR2 is SYDVKM. The CDR3 is 13 residues long. V dropped 3 bases and J dropped 8; count of bases not matched to a gene: 4. For the CDR3, the DNA is TGTGCCAGCAGTTTGGCACAGGGGGCGGGCTACACCTTC. Translating it yields CASSLAQGAGYTF.

The rearrangement uses TRBV28 and TRBJ1-1; D not certain. The CDR3 totals 15 residues. The germline V and J ends were trimmed by 3 bases and 0 bases, with 11 bases remaining between them. Germline V lookup: CDR1 MDHEN, CDR2 SYDVKM. Here the CDR3 reads CASSFAGLLNTEAFF. The CDR3 region has the DNA TGTGCCAGCAGTTTCGCCGGACTTTTGAACACTGAAGCTTTCTTT.